This note documents a single T cell receptor beta chain sequence. In the source study's methods: The authors estimated nucleated cell counts from reference gene primer amplification. TCRdb's copy holds only in-frame clones and misses some; the assay was immunoSEQ multiplex PCR. The V and J calls and the clone size are those of that table, but D and trimming were determined from the DNA. The data contain 450,000 to 500,000 clones, approximately 83% of them singletons. These data are taken from a study of blood T cell repertoires in COVID-19. The overall study: Acute and convalescent COVID-19 specimens originated in the United States, Italy and Spain. Sample material is recorded as cDNA or gDNA derived from T cells, B-cell-depleted T cells, or PBMCs.

Germline trimming cut 7 bases from V and 16 bases from J; bases unmatched to any gene: 10. This CDR3 spans 11 amino acids. The TCR comes from a human donor in a cohort sampled during active COVID-19. The specimen sequenced was peripheral blood. V is TRBV12-3 or TRBV12-4 and J is TRBJ2-1, with TRBD2 identical over 7 bases. The CDR3 DNA reads TGTGCCAGCATCGGGGGGAGACCTCACTTCTTC. Translated, it gives CASIGGRPHFF.